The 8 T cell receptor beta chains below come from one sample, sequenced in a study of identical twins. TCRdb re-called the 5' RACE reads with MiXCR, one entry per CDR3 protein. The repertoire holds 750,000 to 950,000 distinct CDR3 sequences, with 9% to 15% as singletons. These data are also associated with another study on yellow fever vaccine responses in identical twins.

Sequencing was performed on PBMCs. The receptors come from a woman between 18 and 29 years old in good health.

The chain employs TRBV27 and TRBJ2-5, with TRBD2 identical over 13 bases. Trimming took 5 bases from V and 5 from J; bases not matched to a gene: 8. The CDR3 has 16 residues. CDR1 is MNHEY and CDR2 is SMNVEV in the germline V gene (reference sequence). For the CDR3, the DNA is TGTGCCAGCAGTACACCAGGACTAGCGGGGGTGGAGACCCAGTACTTC. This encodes CASSTPGLAGVETQYF.

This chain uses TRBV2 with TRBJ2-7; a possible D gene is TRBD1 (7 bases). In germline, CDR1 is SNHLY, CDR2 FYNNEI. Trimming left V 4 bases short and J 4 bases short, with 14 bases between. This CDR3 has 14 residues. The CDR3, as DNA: TGTGCCAGCAGTGTCCCAGGGGGGATATACGAGCAGTACTTC. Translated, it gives CASSVPGGIYEQYF.

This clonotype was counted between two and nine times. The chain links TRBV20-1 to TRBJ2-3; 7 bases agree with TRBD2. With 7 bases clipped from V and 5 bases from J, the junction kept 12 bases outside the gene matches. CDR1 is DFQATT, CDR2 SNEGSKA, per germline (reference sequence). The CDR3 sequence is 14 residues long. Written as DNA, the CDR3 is TGCAGTGTCCGACCGGGGGGAGTAGGAGATACGCAGTATTTT. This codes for CSVRPGGVGDTQYF.

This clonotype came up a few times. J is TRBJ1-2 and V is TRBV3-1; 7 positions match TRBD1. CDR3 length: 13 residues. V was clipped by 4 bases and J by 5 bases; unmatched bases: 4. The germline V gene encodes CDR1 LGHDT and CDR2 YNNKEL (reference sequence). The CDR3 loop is CASSRGTEYGYTF. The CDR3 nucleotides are TGTGCCAGCAGCCGCGGGACAGAATATGGCTACACCTTC.

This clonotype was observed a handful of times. CDR3 in amino acids: CASSPPLEQLEGYNEQFF. The CDR3 DNA reads as TGTGCCAGCTCACCACCCTTGGAGCAGCTCGAAGGCTACAATGAGCAGTTCTTC. This chain uses TRBV18 with TRBJ2-1; D unclear. V lost 0 bases to trimming and J lost 3 bases, with 18 bases between them. The CDR3 is 18 amino acids. Germline loops: CDR1 KGHSH, CDR2 LQKENI.

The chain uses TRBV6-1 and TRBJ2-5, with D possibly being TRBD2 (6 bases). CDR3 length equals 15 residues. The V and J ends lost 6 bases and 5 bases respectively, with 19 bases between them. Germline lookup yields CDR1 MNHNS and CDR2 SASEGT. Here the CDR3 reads CASRPRGAGRETQYF. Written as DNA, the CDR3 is TGTGCCAGCAGGCCTCGTGGGGCGGGACGGGAGACCCAGTACTTC.

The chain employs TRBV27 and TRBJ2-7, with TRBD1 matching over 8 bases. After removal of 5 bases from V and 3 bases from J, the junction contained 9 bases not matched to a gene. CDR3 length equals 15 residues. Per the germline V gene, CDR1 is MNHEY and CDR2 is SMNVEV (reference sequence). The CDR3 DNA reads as TGTGCCAGCAGTCTCAACGGACAGGGAGGCTACGAGCAGTACTTC. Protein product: CASSLNGQGGYEQYF.

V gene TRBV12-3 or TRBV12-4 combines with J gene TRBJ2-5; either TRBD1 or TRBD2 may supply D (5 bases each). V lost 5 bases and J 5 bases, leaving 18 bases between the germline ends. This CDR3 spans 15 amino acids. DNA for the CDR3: TGTGCCAGCAGTCGCCCGGGACCTGGTTTCGAGACCCAGTACTTC. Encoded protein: CASSRPGPGFETQYF.